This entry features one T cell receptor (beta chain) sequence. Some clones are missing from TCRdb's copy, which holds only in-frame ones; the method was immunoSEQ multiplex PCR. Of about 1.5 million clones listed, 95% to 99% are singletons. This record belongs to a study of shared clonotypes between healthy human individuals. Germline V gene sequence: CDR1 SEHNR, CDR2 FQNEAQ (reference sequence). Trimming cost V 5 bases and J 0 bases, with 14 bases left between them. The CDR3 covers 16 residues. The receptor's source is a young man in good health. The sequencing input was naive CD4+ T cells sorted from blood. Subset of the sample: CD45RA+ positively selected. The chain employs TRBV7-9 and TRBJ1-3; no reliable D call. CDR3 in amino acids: CASSVPPGGSGNTIYF. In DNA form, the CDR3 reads TGTGCCAGCAGCGTCCCCCCGGGTGGCTCTGGAAACACCATATATTTT. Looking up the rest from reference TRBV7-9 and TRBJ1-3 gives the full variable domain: DTGVSQNPRHKITKRGQNVTFRCDPISEHNRLYWYRQTLGQGPEFLTYFQNEAQLEKSRLLSDRFSAERPKGSFSTLEIQRTEQGDSAMYLCASSVPPGGSGNTIYFGEGSWLTVV.